Each of the 9 T cell receptor beta chains below was sequenced from the same sample in a study of T cell responses to AZD1222 COVID-19 vaccine (dated by TCRdb to the early 2020s). What this sample's time point label stands for: baseline before first vaccination. Library preparation used the immunoSEQ multiplex PCR assay. TCRdb mirrors the immuneACCESS table, restricted to in-frame sequences. Some clones are absent from its copies; in checked studies, under half trace to an unresolved V gene, and the reason for the others is unknown. In all, the sample holds some 150,000 clones, and just over 90% of those were seen once. The top ten constitute about 1.9% of the sample. This specimen consisted of peripheral blood, obtained on day 0 of AZD1222 vaccination. Source of these receptors: an adult in good health.

In its sample, this clone was seen a few times. The genes are TRBV11-2 and TRBJ2-3; TRBD1 or TRBD2 may be the D gene (5 bases each). Deletions cut 5 bases from V and 7 bases from J, with 13 bases between. CDR1 and CDR2 (germline): SGHAT, FQNNGV. The CDR3 loop spans 13 amino acids. CDR3 nucleotides: TGTGCCAGCAGCCCCTCAGGGAGCTATACGCAGTATTTT. This translates into CASSPSGSYTQYF.

The CDR3: CSASEGQGAWGYTF. CDR3 coding DNA: TGCAGTGCTAGTGAAGGACAGGGGGCTTGGGGCTACACCTTC. The chain recombines TRBV20-1 with TRBJ1-2, with TRBD1 identical over 11 bases. J lost 8 bases, V lost 3 bases, and 8 bases had no gene match. Germline lookup yields CDR1 DFQATT and CDR2 SNEGSKA (reference sequence). The CDR3 consists of 14 residues.

The V call is TRBV7-9, the J call TRBJ2-7; tentative D call: TRBD1 (5 bases). CDR3 length: 14 amino acids. V dropped 5 bases and J dropped 2 bases, with 13 bases sitting between them. Germline CDR1 SEHNR, CDR2 FQNEAQ (reference sequence). Here the CDR3 DNA reads TGTGCCAGCAGCCCAAGGACATCGACCTACGAGCAGTACTTC. It translates to CASSPRTSTYEQYF.

This clone was observed a single time. The chain couples TRBV7-9 to TRBJ1-5; D not certain. V was clipped by 1 base and J by 1 base, with 11 bases between them. Germline V lookup: CDR1 SEHNR, CDR2 FQNEAQ (reference sequence). The CDR3 is made up of 16 amino acids. The CDR3 region is CASSLGTGGSNQPQHF. The DNA of the CDR3 is TGTGCCAGCAGCTTAGGGACGGGAGGGAGCAATCAGCCCCAGCATTTT.

V is TRBV18 and J is TRBJ1-2; no firm D call. V shed 2 bases and J shed 2 bases, with 12 bases lying between them. Germline assignment: CDR1 KGHSH and CDR2 LQKENI. The CDR3 loop spans 15 amino acids. The CDR3 loop reads CASSPAQELNYGYTF. The CDR3 DNA follows: TGTGCCAGCTCACCAGCACAAGAGCTAAACTATGGCTACACCTTC.

The J gene is TRBJ1-2, the V gene TRBV7-2; D gene ambiguous. The CDR3 extends over 14 amino acids. V was clipped by 1 base and J by 0 bases, with 6 bases between them. Germline V gene lookup returns CDR1 SGHTA and CDR2 FQGNSA. The CDR3 DNA sequence: TGTGCCAGCAGCTTAGAGGTCGCTAACTATGGCTACACCTTC. Translating gives CASSLEVANYGYTF.

The V call is TRBV19, the J call TRBJ2-7; D tentatively fits TRBD1 or TRBD2 (6 bases each). Trimming pared 4 bases from V and 3 bases from J, leaving 16 bases between. The CDR3 sequence is 15 residues long. CDR1 LNHDA and CDR2 SQIVND come from the germline V gene (reference sequence). As DNA, the CDR3 is TGTGCCAGTAGTAGTAGGGTAGGGGGGATCTACGAGCAGTACTTC. Encoded protein: CASSSRVGGIYEQYF.

The chain employs TRBV6-5 and TRBJ2-1; D possibly corresponds to TRBD1 (6 bases). Trimming stripped 3 bases from V and 8 bases from J, with 8 bases between. The length of the CDR3 is 12 residues. CDR1 and CDR2 (germline): MNHEY, SVGAGI. This CDR3 is CASSYGGHEQFF. CDR3 in DNA: TGTGCCAGCAGTTATGGGGGCCATGAGCAGTTCTTC.

This chain connects TRBV2 to TRBJ1-2; no clear D. V lost 8 bases and J lost 4, with 8 bases in between. The CDR3 runs 11 residues. Germline values: CDR1 SNHLY, CDR2 FYNNEI. Here the CDR3 DNA reads TGTGCCAGCGGTACGGTCTATGGCTACACCTTC. It specifies CASGTVYGYTF.